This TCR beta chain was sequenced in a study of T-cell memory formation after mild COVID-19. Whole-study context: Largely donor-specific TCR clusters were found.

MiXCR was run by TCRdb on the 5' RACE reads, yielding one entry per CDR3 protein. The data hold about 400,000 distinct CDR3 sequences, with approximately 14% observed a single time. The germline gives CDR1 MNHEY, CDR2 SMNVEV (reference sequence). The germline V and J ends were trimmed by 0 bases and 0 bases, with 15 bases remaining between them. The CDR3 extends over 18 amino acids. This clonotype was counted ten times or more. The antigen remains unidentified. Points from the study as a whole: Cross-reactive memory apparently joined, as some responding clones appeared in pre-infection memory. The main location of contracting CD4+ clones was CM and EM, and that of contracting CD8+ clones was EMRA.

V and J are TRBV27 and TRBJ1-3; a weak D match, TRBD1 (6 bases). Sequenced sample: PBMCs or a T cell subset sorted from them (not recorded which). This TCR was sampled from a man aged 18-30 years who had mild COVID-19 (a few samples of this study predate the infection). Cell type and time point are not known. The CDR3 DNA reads TGTGCCAGCAGTTTATCGGGTACAGGGCCCCGCTCTGGAAACACCATATATTTT. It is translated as CASSLSGTGPRSGNTIYF.